Each of the 27 T cell receptor beta chains below was sequenced from the same sample in a study of cytomegalovirus exposure and HLA in healthy donors. Primers for the PCR totalled 60 Vbeta and 13 Jbeta. TCRdb's table, derived via immunoSEQ multiplex PCR, lists solely in-frame clones and lacks some. The sample consists of around 180,000 clones, roughly 78% of them appearing once. Sample: PBMCs. The receptor set was obtained from a woman in her 50s in good health and CMV-seropositive.

This clone was seen a handful of times. The chain couples TRBV10-3 to TRBJ2-1; 9 positions agree with TRBD2. The ends lost 7 bases at V and 4 bases at J; junction bases unmatched: 8. Per the germline V gene, CDR1 is ENHRY and CDR2 is SYGVKD. CDR3 size: 15 residues. The CDR3 DNA sequence: TGTGCCATCAAAAACAGCGGGGGGATTTACAATGAGCAGTTCTTC. It encodes CAIKNSGGIYNEQFF.

The chain joins TRBV30 to TRBJ1-2; no firm D call. From germline, CDR1 is GTSNPN and CDR2 SVGIG (reference sequence). V lost 3 bases to trimming and J lost 1 base, with 12 bases between them. The CDR3 has 14 residues. The CDR3 DNA follows: TGTGCCTGGAGCTGGGGAGCCGGTAACTATGGCTACACCTTC. Translated: CAWSWGAGNYGYTF.

This clone showed up just a few times. Here the CDR3 reads CASSEGPAGVSGYTF. The CDR3 DNA is TGTGCCAGCAGTGAAGGGCCGGCAGGGGTAAGCGGCTACACCTTC. The chain links TRBV6-1 to TRBJ1-2, with a weak D call TRBD1 (6 bases). Per the germline V gene, CDR1 is MNHNS and CDR2 is SASEGT. CDR3 length equals 15 residues. V lost 1 base to trimming and J lost 8 bases, with 17 bases between them.

The J gene is TRBJ2-5, the V gene TRBV4-1; the match to TRBD2 covers 10 bases. V was pared by 0 bases and J by 8 bases, with 12 bases of the junction left unmatched. Per the germline V gene, CDR1 is MGHRA and CDR2 is YSYEKL. The CDR3 is 17 amino acids. CDR3 nucleotide sequence: TGCGCCAGCAGCCAAGAGGAACTAGCGGGGAATAAGAGAACCCAGTACTTC. Encoded protein: CASSQEELAGNKRTQYF.

J is TRBJ1-4 and V is TRBV5-1, with TRBD1 identical over 9 bases. This CDR3 is 15 amino acids long. J gave up 5 bases and V 4 bases, and 6 bases lay outside the gene matches. The germline V gene has CDR1 SGHRS and CDR2 YFSETQ. As DNA, the CDR3 is TGCGCCAGCAGCCCCGTGACAGGGGGGAATGAAAAACTGTTTTTT. It encodes CASSPVTGGNEKLFF.

The CDR3 protein is CASRTRDTGELFF. The CDR3 region has the DNA TGTGCCAGCCGGACTAGAGACACCGGGGAGCTGTTTTTT. The J gene is TRBJ2-2, the V gene TRBV2; TRBD2 matches at 7 bases. This CDR3 region has 13 residues. Germline loops: CDR1 SNHLY, CDR2 FYNNEI. V was clipped by 8 bases and J by 3 bases; unmatched bases: 3.

This clone was recorded a few times. J is TRBJ1-5 and V is TRBV6-6; D not resolved. CDR1 MNHNY and CDR2 SVGAGI come from the germline V gene (reference sequence). The V end was cut by 5 bases, the J end by 0 bases, with 14 bases between. The CDR3 totals 16 residues. The chain's CDR3 is CASSAMGEGSNQPQHF. In DNA, the CDR3 is TGTGCCAGCAGTGCCATGGGTGAGGGTAGCAATCAGCCCCAGCATTTT.

This clone is a singleton in its sample. The chain links TRBV30 to TRBJ1-1; D is unclear. CDR1 and CDR2 (germline): GTSNPN, SVGIG (reference sequence). The CDR3 has 14 residues. V was shortened by 0 bases and J by 3 bases, with 11 bases between the two germline ends. The CDR3 coding sequence is TGTGCCTGGAGTGTTCCTGGGCCCTACACTGAAGCTTTCTTT. It yields the protein CAWSVPGPYTEAFF.

A few counts support this clone. The chain has TRBV27 and TRBJ1-6; D unresolved. Deletions cut 4 bases from V and 9 bases from J, with 25 bases between. The CDR3 is made up of 18 amino acids. Germline CDR1 is MNHEY and CDR2 is SMNVEV (reference sequence). This CDR3 is CASSSLYTQAHDGSPLHF. CDR3 in DNA: TGTGCCAGCAGTTCCCTATATACGCAGGCTCATGATGGTTCACCCCTCCACTTT.

The chain uses TRBV5-6 and TRBJ2-1, with TRBD2 identical over 8 bases. This CDR3 is built from 11 residues. Trimming took 6 bases from V and 10 from J; bases not matched to a gene: 3. CDR1 and CDR2 (germline): SGHDT, YYEEEE. The CDR3 nucleotides read TGTGCCAGCATCACGGGGGGGGAGCAGTTCTTC. Translation gives CASITGGEQFF.

The rearrangement uses TRBV5-1 and TRBJ2-5, with TRBD2 identical over 7 bases. Germline V gives CDR1 SGHRS, CDR2 YFSETQ. CDR3 length: 15 amino acids. The V segment lost 2 bases and the J segment 1 base; nucleotides outside the gene matches: 5. CDR3 bases: TGCGCCAGCAGCTTTGGTAGCGGGTCCCAAGAGACCCAGTACTTC. This gives the protein CASSFGSGSQETQYF.

The chain carries TRBV29-1 and TRBJ1-2; no definite D call. Per the germline V gene, CDR1 is SQVTM and CDR2 is ANQGSEA. The length of the CDR3 is 12 residues. Trimming took 6 bases from V and 7 from J, leaving 15 bases between them. Written as DNA, the CDR3 is TGCAGCGTCCCATATCAGGCTTTTGGCTACACCTTC. This encodes CSVPYQAFGYTF.

This clone was picked up a small number of times. The chain employs TRBV5-4 and TRBJ2-3; the match to TRBD2 covers 10 bases. CDR1 and CDR2 (germline): SGHNT, YYREEE (reference sequence). Trimming at V came to 3 bases and at J to 3 bases, leaving 7 bases not matched to a gene. CDR3 length equals 16 residues. The CDR3 loop is CASSSELAGPTDTQYF. Here the CDR3 DNA reads TGTGCCAGCAGCTCAGAACTAGCGGGGCCAACAGATACGCAGTATTTT.

The genes are TRBV2 and TRBJ1-2; the D gene is possibly TRBD1 (5 bases). Trimming left V 8 bases short and J 5 bases short, with 12 bases between. This CDR3 region has 12 residues. Looked up from germline, CDR1 is SNHLY and CDR2 is FYNNEI. The CDR3 here is CASGGAGYGYTF. The DNA for the CDR3 is TGTGCCAGCGGCGGGGCAGGGTATGGCTACACCTTC.

The chain employs TRBV7-6 and TRBJ2-1; 9 bases agree with TRBD2. J was trimmed by 8 bases and V by 1 base; bases with no gene match: 12. The CDR3 runs 17 residues. The germline V gene encodes CDR1 SGHVS and CDR2 FNYEAQ. CDR3 loop: CASSLETSGKLGYEQFF. As DNA, the CDR3 is TGTGCCAGCAGCTTAGAGACTAGCGGTAAATTGGGGTATGAGCAGTTCTTC.

The chain couples TRBV28 to TRBJ2-7, with TRBD1 matching 7 bases. CDR3 length: 15 amino acids. Losses at the gene ends were 7 bases for V and 0 bases for J; bases not matched to a gene: 9. Germline V gene data show CDR1 as MDHEN and CDR2 as SYDVKM. DNA of the CDR3: TGTGCCAGCAATATCCCACAGGGGAGCTCCTACGAGCAGTACTTC. It is translated as CASNIPQGSSYEQYF. Using reference TRBV28 and TRBJ2-7 for the parts outside the CDR3, the full variable domain is DVKVTQSSRYLVKRTGEKVFLECVQDMDHENMFWYRQDPGLGLRLIYFSYDVKMKEKGDIPEGYSVSREKKERFSLILESASTNQTSMYLCASNIPQGSSYEQYFGPGTRLTVT.

The V call is TRBV12-5, the J call TRBJ2-3, with 8 positions matching TRBD2. The J segment lost 2 bases and the V segment lost 7 bases, leaving 8 bases of the junction unmatched. Looked up from germline, CDR1 is LGHNT and CDR2 is FRNRAP. The CDR3 covers 15 residues. CDR3 DNA sequence: TGTGCTAGTGCCCTCAGCGGGGGACTCACAGATACGCAGTATTTT. This gives the protein CASALSGGLTDTQYF.

The chain is built from TRBV6-5 and TRBJ2-1, with 11 bases lining up with TRBD1. This CDR3 spans 15 amino acids. Germline assignment: CDR1 MNHEY and CDR2 SVGAGI. The ends lost 6 bases at V and 7 bases at J; junction bases unmatched: 8. In nucleotides, the CDR3 is TGTGCCAGCAGCCGCCGTGGGGACAGGGGGAATGAGCAGTTCTTC. It is translated as CASSRRGDRGNEQFF.

The chain employs TRBV5-4 and TRBJ1-4; D gene uncertain. CDR3 size: 14 residues. Trimming cost V 4 bases and J 7 bases, with 14 bases left between them. The V gene's germline CDR1 is SGHNT and CDR2 YYREEE (reference sequence). The chain's CDR3 is CASSAGGRREKLFF. The CDR3 bases are TGTGCCAGCAGCGCGGGAGGGCGGCGTGAAAAACTGTTTTTT. The full variable domain, in which reference TRBV5-4 and TRBJ1-4 provide the parts outside the CDR3, is ETGVTQSPTHLIKTRGQQVTLRCSSQSGHNTVSWYQQALGQGPQFIFQYYREEENGRGNFPPRFSGLQFPNYSSELNVNALELDDSALYLCASSAGGRREKLFFGSGTQLSVL.

This clone was counted a few times. CDR3 DNA: TGTGCCAGCAGCCAGGGACTAGCGGGGGGGCCGGGCTACGAGCAGTACTTC. Translation gives CASSQGLAGGPGYEQYF. The V and J genes are TRBV7-9 and TRBJ2-7, with TRBD2 matching over 16 bases. After removal of 5 bases from V and 3 bases from J, the junction contained 7 bases not matched to a gene. This CDR3 contains 17 residues. Germline V gene lookup returns CDR1 SEHNR and CDR2 FQNEAQ (reference sequence). Filled out from reference TRBV7-9 and TRBJ2-7, the complete variable domain reads DTGVSQNPRHKITKRGQNVTFRCDPISEHNRLYWYRQTLGQGPEFLTYFQNEAQLEKSRLLSDRFSAERPKGSFSTLEIQRTEQGDSAMYLCASSQGLAGGPGYEQYFGPGTRLTVT.

CDR3 protein: CSASGTGARNEQFF. In DNA form, the CDR3 reads TGCAGCGCCTCCGGGACTGGGGCTAGGAATGAGCAGTTCTTC. The V call is TRBV29-1, the J call TRBJ2-1, with D possibly TRBD2 on 6 matching bases. Trimming left V 7 bases short and J 7 bases short, with 20 bases between. There are 14 residues in the CDR3. Germline CDR1 reads SQVTM; CDR2 reads ANQGSEA.

V is TRBV6-5 and J is TRBJ1-5; no clear D gene. Trimming stripped 6 bases from V and 2 bases from J, with 14 bases between. This CDR3 is built from 15 residues. From germline, CDR1 is MNHEY and CDR2 SVGAGI. This CDR3 reads CASSPDGIGNQPQHF. CDR3 coding DNA: TGTGCCAGCAGCCCAGACGGGATAGGCAATCAGCCCCAGCATTTT.

The gene calls are TRBV29-1 and TRBJ2-3; TRBD1 might be the D (6 bases). Trimming pared 8 bases from V and 1 base from J, leaving 10 bases between. This CDR3 is 12 amino acids long. Germline V CDR1 and CDR2: SQVTM, ANQGSEA. The CDR3 bases are TGCAGCTTTCGACAGGGCACAGATACGCAGTATTTT. Translating gives CSFRQGTDTQYF.

This clone has at least ten counts. The chain joins TRBV10-3 to TRBJ1-6; tentative D call: TRBD1 (6 bases). Trimming left V 2 bases short and J 10 bases short, with 12 bases between. The CDR3 runs 14 residues. CDR1 ENHRY and CDR2 SYGVKD come from the germline V gene. The chain's CDR3 is CAISEVRGGSPLHF. DNA for the CDR3: TGTGCCATCAGTGAGGTCAGGGGCGGCTCACCCCTCCACTTT.

The chain joins TRBV19 to TRBJ1-2, with D possibly TRBD1 on 6 matching bases. Trimming pared 0 bases from V and 6 bases from J, leaving 11 bases between. The CDR3 spans 14 residues. From germline, CDR1 is LNHDA and CDR2 SQIVND (reference sequence). The CDR3 DNA reads as TGTGCCAGTAGTATAGATGGGGGCTACGATGGCTACACCTTC. Translation gives CASSIDGGYDGYTF.

The chain combines TRBV13 with TRBJ1-1; D might be TRBD1 (6 bases). With 0 bases removed from V and 4 bases from J, the gap between germline ends came to 18 bases. This CDR3 has 17 residues. Germline lookup yields CDR1 PRHDT and CDR2 FYEKMQ (reference sequence). CDR3 in DNA: TGTGCCAGCAGCTTAGGCCAGCTGGGAAGGGGGAGCACTGAAGCTTTCTTT. Translation: CASSLGQLGRGSTEAFF.

The V gene is TRBV4-1, the J gene TRBJ1-4; D perhaps matches TRBD1 (5 bases). There are 15 residues in the CDR3. V was shortened by 0 bases and J by 7 bases, with 12 bases between the two germline ends. Germline loops: CDR1 MGHRA, CDR2 YSYEKL. In DNA form, the CDR3 reads TGCGCCAGCAGCCAAGATGATCGGAGGGGTGAAAAACTGTTTTTT. Amino acid sequence: CASSQDDRRGEKLFF.